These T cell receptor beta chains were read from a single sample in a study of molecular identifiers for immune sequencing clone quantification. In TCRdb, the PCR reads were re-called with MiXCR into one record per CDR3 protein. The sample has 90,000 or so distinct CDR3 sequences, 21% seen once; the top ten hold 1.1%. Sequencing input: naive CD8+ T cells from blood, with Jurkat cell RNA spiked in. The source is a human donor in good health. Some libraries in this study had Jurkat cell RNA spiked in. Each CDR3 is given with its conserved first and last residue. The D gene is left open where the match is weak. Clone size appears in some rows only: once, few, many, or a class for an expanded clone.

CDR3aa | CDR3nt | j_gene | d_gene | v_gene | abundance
CSASGRGQSSYEQYF | TGCAGTGCTAGTGGTAGGGGCCAGAGCTCCTACGAGCAGTACTTC | TRBJ2-7 | - | TRBV20-1 | many
CASSFRTLSTEAFF | TGTGCCAGTAGTTTCAGGACTCTGAGCACTGAAGCTTTCTTT | TRBJ1-1 | - | TRBV19 | -
CASRRLADSTDTQYF | TGTGCCAGTAGAAGACTAGCGGACAGCACAGATACGCAGTATTTT | TRBJ2-3 | TRBD2 | TRBV19 | few
CASSWGTENTEAFF | TGTGCCAGCAGCTGGGGGACCGAGAACACTGAAGCTTTCTTT | TRBJ1-1 | - | TRBV5-4 | many
CASSIGTTSTDTQYF | TGCGCCAGCAGTATCGGGACAACTAGCACAGATACGCAGTATTTT | TRBJ2-3 | - | TRBV5-1 | many
CATSRERGGYNEQFF | TGTGCCACCAGCAGAGAGCGGGGGGGGTACAATGAGCAGTTCTTC | TRBJ2-1 | TRBD2 | TRBV15 | -
CASSFGSGAGANVLTF | TGTGCCAGCAGTTTTGGTTCGGGGGCTGGGGCCAACGTCCTGACTTTC | TRBJ2-6 | - | TRBV27 | -
CASSSDGTEGLGYTF | TGTGCCAGCAGCTCCGACGGGACAGAGGGGCTTGGCTACACCTTC | TRBJ1-2 | TRBD1 | TRBV7-2 | few
CASSDGTSGRDEQFF | TGTGCCAGCAGCGACGGGACTAGCGGGAGAGATGAGCAGTTCTTC | TRBJ2-1 | TRBD2 | TRBV7-9 | -
CASTVPGQGIYGYTF | TGTGCCAGCACAGTTCCCGGCCAGGGGATATATGGCTACACCTTC | TRBJ1-2 | - | TRBV6-2/TRBV6-3 | few